The following is a T cell receptor beta chain sequence with its context. Its antigen remains unknown. V lost 4 bases, J lost 0 bases, and 13 bases lay in between. The length of the CDR3 is 16 residues. Germline V gives CDR1 SGHAT, CDR2 FQNNGV. The study isolated at least 6.5 million PBMCs from each sample. These data belong to a study of blood T cells in healthy people across ages. Findings of the study overall: CMV status of donors was unknown, possibly confounding expanded clonotype changes.

The second PCR ran about 6 to 12 cycles with a sample-barcoded 5' primer and J-beta primers. One entry per CDR3 protein results from TCRdb running MiXCR on the 5' RACE reads. Among fewer than 1 million distinct CDR3 sequences, 40% to 50% were seen once, and the ten largest hold roughly 19%. Sequencing was carried out using blood. This chain links TRBV11-2 with TRBJ2-4; TRBD1 is a possible D gene (6 bases). The source of this sequence is a man aged 55 to 70 in good health. The CDR3 sequence: CASSSHRDGAKNIQYF. In DNA, the CDR3 is TGTGCCAGCAGCTCACACAGGGATGGAGCCAAAAACATTCAGTACTTC. Full variable domain (remainder filled in from reference TRBV11-2 and TRBJ2-4): EAGVAQSPRYKIIEKRQSVAFWCNPISGHATLYWYQQILGQGPKLLIQFQNNGVVDDSQLPKDRFSAERLKGVDSTLKIQPAKLEDSAVYLCASSSHRDGAKNIQYFGAGTRLSVL.